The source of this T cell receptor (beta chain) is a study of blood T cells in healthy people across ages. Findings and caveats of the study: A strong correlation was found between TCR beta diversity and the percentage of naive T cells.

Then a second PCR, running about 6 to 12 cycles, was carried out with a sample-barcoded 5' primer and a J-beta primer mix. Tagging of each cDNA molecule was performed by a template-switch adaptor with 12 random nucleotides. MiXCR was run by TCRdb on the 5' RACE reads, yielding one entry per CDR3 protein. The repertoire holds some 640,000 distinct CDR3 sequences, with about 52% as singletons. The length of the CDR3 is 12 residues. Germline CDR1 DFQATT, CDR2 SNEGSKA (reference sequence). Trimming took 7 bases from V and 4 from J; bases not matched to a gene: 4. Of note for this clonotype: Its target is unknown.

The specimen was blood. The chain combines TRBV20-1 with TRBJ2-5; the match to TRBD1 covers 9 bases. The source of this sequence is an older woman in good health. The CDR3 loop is CSVQDRGETQYF. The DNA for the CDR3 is TGCAGTGTTCAGGACAGGGGAGAGACCCAGTACTTC.